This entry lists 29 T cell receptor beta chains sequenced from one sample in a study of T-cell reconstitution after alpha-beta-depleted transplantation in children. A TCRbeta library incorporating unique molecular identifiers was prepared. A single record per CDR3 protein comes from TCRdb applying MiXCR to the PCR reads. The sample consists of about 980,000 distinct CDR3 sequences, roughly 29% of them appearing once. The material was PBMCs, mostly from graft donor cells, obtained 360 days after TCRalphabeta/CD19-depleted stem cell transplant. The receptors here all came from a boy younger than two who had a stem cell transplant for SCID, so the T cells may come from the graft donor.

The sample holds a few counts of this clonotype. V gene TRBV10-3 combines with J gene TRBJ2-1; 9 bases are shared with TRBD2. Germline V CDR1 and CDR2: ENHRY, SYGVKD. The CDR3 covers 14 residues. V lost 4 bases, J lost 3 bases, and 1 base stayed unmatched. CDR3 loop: CAISVAGDYNEQFF. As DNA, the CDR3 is TGTGCCATCAGTGTAGCGGGGGACTACAATGAGCAGTTCTTC.

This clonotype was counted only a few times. Written as DNA, the CDR3 is TGTGCCAGCACGGTGGGGATTCCCCACGAGCAGTACTTC. This codes for CASTVGIPHEQYF. This sequence joins TRBV12-3 or TRBV12-4 and TRBJ2-7; no clear D. The length of the CDR3 is 13 residues. Trimming cost V 7 bases and J 5 bases, with 15 bases left between them.

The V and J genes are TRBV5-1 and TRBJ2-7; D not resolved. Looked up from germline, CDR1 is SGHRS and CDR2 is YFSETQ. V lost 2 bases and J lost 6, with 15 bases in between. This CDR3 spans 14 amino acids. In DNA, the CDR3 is TGCGCCAGCAGCTTTCATGTGGGATATGGCGAGCAGTACTTC. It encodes CASSFHVGYGEQYF.

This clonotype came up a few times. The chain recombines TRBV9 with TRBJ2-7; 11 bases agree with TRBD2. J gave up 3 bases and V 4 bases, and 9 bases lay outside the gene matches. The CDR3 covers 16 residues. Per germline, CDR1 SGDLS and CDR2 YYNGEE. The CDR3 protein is CASSLGTSGALYEQYF. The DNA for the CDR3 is TGTGCCAGCAGCCTCGGGACTAGCGGAGCCCTCTACGAGCAGTACTTC.

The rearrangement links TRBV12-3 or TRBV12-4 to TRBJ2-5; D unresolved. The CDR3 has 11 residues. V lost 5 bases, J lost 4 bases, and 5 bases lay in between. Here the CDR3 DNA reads TGTGCCAGCAGTGCACTAGAGACCCAGTACTTC. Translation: CASSALETQYF.

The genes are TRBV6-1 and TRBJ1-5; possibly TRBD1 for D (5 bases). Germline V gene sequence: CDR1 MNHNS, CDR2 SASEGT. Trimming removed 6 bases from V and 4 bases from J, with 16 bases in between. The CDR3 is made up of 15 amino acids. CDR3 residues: CASSPSGTPNQPQHF. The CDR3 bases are TGTGCCAGCAGCCCCTCCGGGACCCCAAATCAGCCCCAGCATTTT.

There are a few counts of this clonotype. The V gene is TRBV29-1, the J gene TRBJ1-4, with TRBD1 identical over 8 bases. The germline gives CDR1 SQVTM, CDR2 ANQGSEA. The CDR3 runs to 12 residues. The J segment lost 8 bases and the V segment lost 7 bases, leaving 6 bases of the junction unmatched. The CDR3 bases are TGCAGCGCGACAGGGGCTCACGAAAAACTGTTTTTT. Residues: CSATGAHEKLFF.

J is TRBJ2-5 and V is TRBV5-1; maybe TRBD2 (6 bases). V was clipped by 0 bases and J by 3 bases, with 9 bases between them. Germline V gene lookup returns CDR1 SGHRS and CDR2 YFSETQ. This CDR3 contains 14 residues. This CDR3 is CASSLEGGEETQYF. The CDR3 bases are TGCGCCAGCAGCTTGGAGGGCGGGGAAGAGACCCAGTACTTC.

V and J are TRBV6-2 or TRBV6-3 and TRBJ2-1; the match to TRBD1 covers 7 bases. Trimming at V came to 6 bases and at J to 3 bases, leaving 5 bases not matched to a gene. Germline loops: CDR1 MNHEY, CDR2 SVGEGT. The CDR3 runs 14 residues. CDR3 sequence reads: CASRETGLYNEQFF. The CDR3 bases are TGTGCCAGCAGGGAGACAGGGCTCTACAATGAGCAGTTCTTC.

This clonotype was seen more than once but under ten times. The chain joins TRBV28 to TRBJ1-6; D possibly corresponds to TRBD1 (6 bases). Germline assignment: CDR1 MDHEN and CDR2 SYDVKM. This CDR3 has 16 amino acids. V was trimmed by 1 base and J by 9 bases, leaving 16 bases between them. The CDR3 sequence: CASSLFTGTPLSPLHF. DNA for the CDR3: TGTGCCAGCAGTTTATTTACAGGGACACCGCTTTCACCCCTCCACTTT.

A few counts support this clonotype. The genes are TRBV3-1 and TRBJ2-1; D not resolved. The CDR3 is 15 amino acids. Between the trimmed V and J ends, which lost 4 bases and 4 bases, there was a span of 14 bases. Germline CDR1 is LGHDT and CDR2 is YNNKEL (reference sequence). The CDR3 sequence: CASSPQVVSYNEQFF. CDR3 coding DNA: TGTGCCAGCAGCCCCCAGGTCGTATCATACAATGAGCAGTTCTTC.

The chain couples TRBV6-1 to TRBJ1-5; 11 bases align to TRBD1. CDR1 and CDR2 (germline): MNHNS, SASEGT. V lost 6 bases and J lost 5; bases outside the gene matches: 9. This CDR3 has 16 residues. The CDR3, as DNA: TGTGCCAGCAGACTTGGGACAGGGGGAGGATATCAGCCCCAGCATTTT. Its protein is CASRLGTGGGYQPQHF.

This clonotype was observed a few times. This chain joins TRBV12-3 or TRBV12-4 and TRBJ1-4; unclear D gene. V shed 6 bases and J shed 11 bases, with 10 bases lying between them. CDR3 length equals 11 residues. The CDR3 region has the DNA TGTGCCAGCAGCAGCCTGGCGAAACTGTTTTTT. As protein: CASSSLAKLFF.

The CDR3 coding sequence is TGCGCCAGCAGTCAATGGAGGAGGGTTCTCTACGAGCAGTACTTC. The encoded protein is CASSQWRRVLYEQYF. The genes are TRBV23-1 and TRBJ2-7; tentative D call: TRBD2 (6 bases). TRBV23-1 is assigned to the ORF class and has an uncertain function. The CDR3 contains 15 residues. V was cut by 1 base and J by 3 bases, with 13 bases left in between.

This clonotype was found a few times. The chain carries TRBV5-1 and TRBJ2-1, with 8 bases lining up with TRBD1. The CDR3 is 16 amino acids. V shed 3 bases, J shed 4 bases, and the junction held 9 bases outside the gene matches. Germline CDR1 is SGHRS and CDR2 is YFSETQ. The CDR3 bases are TGCGCCAGCAGCTCAGGAGACAGGGGACGATACAATGAGCAGTTCTTC. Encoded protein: CASSSGDRGRYNEQFF.

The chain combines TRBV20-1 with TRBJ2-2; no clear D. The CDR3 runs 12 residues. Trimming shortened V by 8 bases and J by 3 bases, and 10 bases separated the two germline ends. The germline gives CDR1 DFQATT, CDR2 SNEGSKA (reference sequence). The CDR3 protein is CSLGIDTGELFF. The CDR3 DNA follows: TGCAGTCTGGGGATAGACACCGGGGAGCTGTTTTTT.

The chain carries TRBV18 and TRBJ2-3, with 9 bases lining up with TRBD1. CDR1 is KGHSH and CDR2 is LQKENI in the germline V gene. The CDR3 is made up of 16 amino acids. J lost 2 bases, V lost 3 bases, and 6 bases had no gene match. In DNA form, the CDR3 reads TGTGCCAGCTCACCCAGAACAGGGGGCCACACAGATACGCAGTATTTT. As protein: CASSPRTGGHTDTQYF.

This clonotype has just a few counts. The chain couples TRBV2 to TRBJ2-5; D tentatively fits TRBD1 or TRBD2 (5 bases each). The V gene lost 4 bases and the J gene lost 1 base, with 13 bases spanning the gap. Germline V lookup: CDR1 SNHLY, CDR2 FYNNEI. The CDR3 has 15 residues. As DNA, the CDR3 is TGTGCCAGCAGTGCGGGGCGTTTCTCCCAAGAGACCCAGTACTTC. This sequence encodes CASSAGRFSQETQYF. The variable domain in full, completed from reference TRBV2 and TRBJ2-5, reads EPEVTQTPSHQVTQMGQEVILRCVPISNHLYFYWYRQILGQKVEFLVSFYNNEISEKSEIFDDQFSVERPDGSNFTLKIRSTKLEDSAMYFCASSAGRFSQETQYFGPGTRLLVL.

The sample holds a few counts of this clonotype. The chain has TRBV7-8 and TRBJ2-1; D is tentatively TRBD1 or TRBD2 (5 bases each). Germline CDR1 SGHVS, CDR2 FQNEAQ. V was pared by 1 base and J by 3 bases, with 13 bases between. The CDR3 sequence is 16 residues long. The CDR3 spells CASSLDPGTIYNEQFF. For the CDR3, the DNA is TGTGCCAGCAGCTTAGATCCGGGGACCATCTACAATGAGCAGTTCTTC.

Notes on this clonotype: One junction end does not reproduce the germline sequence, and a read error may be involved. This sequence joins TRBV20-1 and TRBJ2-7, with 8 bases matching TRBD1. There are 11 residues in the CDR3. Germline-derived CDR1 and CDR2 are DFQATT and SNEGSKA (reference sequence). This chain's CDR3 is CSAAIRRDRHF. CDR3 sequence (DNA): TGCAGTGCCGCAATCCGCCGGGACAGGCACTTC.

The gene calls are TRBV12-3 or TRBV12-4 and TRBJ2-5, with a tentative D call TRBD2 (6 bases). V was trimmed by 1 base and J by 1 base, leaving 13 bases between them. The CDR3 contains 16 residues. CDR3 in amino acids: CASSLGGRDSQETQYF. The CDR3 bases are TGTGCCAGCAGTTTAGGGGGTCGGGACTCCCAAGAGACCCAGTACTTC.

The CDR3 is CSARSPSDLAAYEQYF. CDR3 nucleotide sequence: TGCAGTGCTAGATCTCCGAGTGATCTAGCGGCCTACGAGCAGTACTTC. This chain connects TRBV20-1 to TRBJ2-7; 7 bases match TRBD2. V was pared by 2 bases and J by 2 bases, with 12 bases of the junction left unmatched. The CDR3 extends over 16 amino acids. Germline V CDR1 and CDR2: DFQATT, SNEGSKA (reference sequence).

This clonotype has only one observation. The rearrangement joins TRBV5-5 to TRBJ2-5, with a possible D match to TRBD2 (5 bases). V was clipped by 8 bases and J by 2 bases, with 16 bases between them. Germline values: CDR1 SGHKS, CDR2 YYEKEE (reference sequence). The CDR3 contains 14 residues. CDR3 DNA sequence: TGTGCCAGTACTAGGTCCGCACCTCAAGAGACCCAGTACTTC. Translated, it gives CASTRSAPQETQYF.

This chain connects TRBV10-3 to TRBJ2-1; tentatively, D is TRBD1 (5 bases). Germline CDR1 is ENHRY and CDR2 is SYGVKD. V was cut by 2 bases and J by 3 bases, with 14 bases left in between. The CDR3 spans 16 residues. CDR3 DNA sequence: TGTGCCATCAGTGAGGAACCCCAGGGCTTCTACAATGAGCAGTTCTTC. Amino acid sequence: CAISEEPQGFYNEQFF.

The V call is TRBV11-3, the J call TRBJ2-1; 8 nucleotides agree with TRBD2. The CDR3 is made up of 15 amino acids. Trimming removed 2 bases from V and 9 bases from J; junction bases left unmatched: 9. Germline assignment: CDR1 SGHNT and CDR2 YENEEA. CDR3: CASSLRVGGAAEQFF. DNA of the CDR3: TGTGCCAGCAGCTTACGGGTCGGGGGGGCCGCTGAGCAGTTCTTC.

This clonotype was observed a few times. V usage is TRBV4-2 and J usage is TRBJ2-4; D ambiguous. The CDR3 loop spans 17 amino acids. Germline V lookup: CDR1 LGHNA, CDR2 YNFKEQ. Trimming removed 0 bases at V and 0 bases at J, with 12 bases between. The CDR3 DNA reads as TGTGCCAGCAGCCAAGAGGGCGTACCTTTAGCCAAAAACATTCAGTACTTC. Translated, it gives CASSQEGVPLAKNIQYF.

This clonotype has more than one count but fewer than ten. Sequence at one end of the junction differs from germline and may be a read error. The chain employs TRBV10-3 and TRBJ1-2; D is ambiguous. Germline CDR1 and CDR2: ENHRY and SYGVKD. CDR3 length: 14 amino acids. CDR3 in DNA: TGTGCCATCAGGTTTTCCCAGGACGGTTCGCTTGTCTACTTC. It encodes CAIRFSQDGSLVYF.

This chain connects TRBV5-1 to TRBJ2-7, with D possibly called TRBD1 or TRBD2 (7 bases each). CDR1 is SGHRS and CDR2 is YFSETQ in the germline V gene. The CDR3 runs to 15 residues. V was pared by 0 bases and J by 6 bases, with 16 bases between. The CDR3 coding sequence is TGCGCCAGCAGCTTGGTAGCAGGGGGGGGTTTCGAGCAGTACTTC. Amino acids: CASSLVAGGGFEQYF.

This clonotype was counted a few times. DNA for the CDR3: TGCAGCGTCTCTAATAGGGACAGGGCCTACGAGCAGTACTTC. As protein: CSVSNRDRAYEQYF. This rearrangement joins TRBV29-1 to TRBJ2-7; 9 nucleotides align to TRBD1. The CDR3 is 14 amino acids. The germline V gene encodes CDR1 SQVTM and CDR2 ANQGSEA. The J segment lost 2 bases and the V segment lost 6 bases, leaving 8 bases of the junction unmatched.